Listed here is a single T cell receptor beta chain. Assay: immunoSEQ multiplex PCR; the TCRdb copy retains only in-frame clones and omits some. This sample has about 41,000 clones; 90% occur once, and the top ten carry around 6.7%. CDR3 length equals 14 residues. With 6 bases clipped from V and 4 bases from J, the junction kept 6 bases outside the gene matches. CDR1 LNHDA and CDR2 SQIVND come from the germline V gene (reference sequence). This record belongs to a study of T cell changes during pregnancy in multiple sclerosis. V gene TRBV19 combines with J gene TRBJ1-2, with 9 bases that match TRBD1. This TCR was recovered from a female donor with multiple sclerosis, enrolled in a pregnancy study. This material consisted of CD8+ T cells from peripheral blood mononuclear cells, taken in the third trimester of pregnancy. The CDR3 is CASRDRGGGYGYTF. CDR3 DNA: TGTGCCAGTAGGGACAGGGGAGGAGGCTATGGCTACACCTTC.